This TCR beta chain comes out of a study of blood T cells in healthy people across ages. Regarding the study as a whole: TCR beta diversity correlated strongly with naive T cell percentage. More naive CD4+ cells and higher diversity were found in long-lived than in aged donors.

Russia was home to the donors, healthy Caucasian individuals aged roughly 6 to 90. Per sample, a minimum of 6.5 million PBMCs were isolated. The germline V gene has CDR1 ENHRY and CDR2 SYGVKD. The CDR3 length is 18 residues. Note on this clonotype: Its antigen is still unknown. Mismatch with germline at one junction end may stem from a read error.

With a J-beta primer mix and a sample-barcoded 5' primer, a second PCR ran about 7 to 11 cycles. Each CDR3 protein is one row after TCRdb ran MiXCR on the 5' RACE reads. The sample has 790,000 or so distinct CDR3 sequences; around 50% are singletons. This clonotype was obtained from an elderly man in good health. The specimen was blood. V usage is TRBV10-3 and J usage is TRBJ2-7; TRBD1 aligns across 8 bases. Written as DNA, the CDR3 is TGTGCCGTCAGTGAGTCGGGCCCGGACAGGGTGAGCTCCTACGAGCAGTACTTC. This encodes CAVSESGPDRVSSYEQYF.